This entry is about one T cell receptor beta chain. This clone was recorded only once. Its target antigen remains unknown. Base qualities are not provided; no much larger clone lies one nucleotide away. Trimming removed 2 bases from V and 11 bases from J, leaving 15 bases between the germline ends. Measured from the cysteine to the phenylalanine, the CDR3 is 13 residues long. CDR3 DNA only is kept here, 39 bases in frame from base 1. The CDR3 regions of human TCRbeta chains were analyzed by immunosequencing. The original pipeline was this. TCRs in the repertoires were matched against a reference library of SARS-CoV-2-specific TCRs that had been generated with the MIRA antigen-specificity platform. Breadth was defined as the fraction of unique TCRs that were SARS-CoV-2-associated. Depth was defined as the fraction of total T cells that were SARS-CoV-2-associated. Using the MIRA data, each spike-specific TCR was mapped to the spike region that the TCR reacts to and placed in a CD4 or CD8 class. Log10-transformed breadth and depth values were compared by one-way ANOVA with Sidak's multiple comparisons tests. This immuneACCESS table, as held by TCRdb, lists in-frame sequences with V and J called but not all clones. Of the missing ones, under half trace to an unresolved V gene in checked studies; the others have no known cause. V, J and clone size reflect that table, while D and trimming were determined from the DNA. For this sample there are approximately 45,000 clones; around nine tenths appear just once. The ten largest clones add up to 1.1% of the sample.

The sample belongs to a study of T cell responses to AZD1222 COVID-19 vaccine (dated by TCRdb to about 2021). With regard to the full study: TCR sequencing covered 230 or so trial participants: approximately 200 given two doses of AZD1222 and about 26 given two doses of MenACWY control vaccine. Enrollment into the trials was organized by age into subgroups of 18-55, 56-69 and 70-plus years, and those subgroups contained approximately 160, 26 and 62 TCR-sequenced participants, respectively. The investigation overall reported the following: The whole spike protein was spanned by vaccine-associated CD4 TCRs, and dominant responses were seen in regions 160-218 and 743-854. Participants were mostly white British and included more females than males, and it was suggested by the authors that clonal diversity may have been underestimated. Because no day 14 peak-response samples were available, repertoires were characterized only after the peak T cell response. Conclusions about previously exposed vaccinees are limited, since just six AZD1222 recipients were seropositive for SARS-CoV-2 at baseline. The 56-69-year group was small, and its depth increase did not reach significance, likely because of low power. A significant rise in spike-specific TCR breadth and depth was observed after two AZD1222 doses relative to day 0 and relative to MenACWY recipients. Nearly half of unique spike-specific TCRs reportedly recognized epitopes outside regions mutated in the B.1.351 and B.1.1.7 variants.

The sample's time point label is to be understood as: about 28 days (+/-7) after the second vaccine dose. AZD1222 recipients given second doses at about 4 weeks or at about 12 weeks were pooled, since spike-specific TCR depth and breadth were not found to differ between the two schedules. Samples from vaccinated people were obtained from the UK trials COV001 and COV002, which included a single-blind randomized controlled phase 2/3 trial of AZD1222 (ChAdOx1 nCoV-19) in healthy adults. For TCRbeta chain sequencing, PBMC samples were collected from trial participants at day 0 and at day 28 after the second dose.

The source was peripheral blood, collected 28 days after the second AZD1222 dose. The sequence was collected from an adult who received the AZD1222 COVID-19 vaccine. The chain is encoded by TRBV12-3 or TRBV12-4 joined to TRBJ1-1; the D segment could be TRBD1, given 6 matching bases. Here is the DNA: TGTGCCAGCAGTTTACAGGGGTTATTAGGGGCTTTCTTT. This is translated as CASSLQGLLGAFF.